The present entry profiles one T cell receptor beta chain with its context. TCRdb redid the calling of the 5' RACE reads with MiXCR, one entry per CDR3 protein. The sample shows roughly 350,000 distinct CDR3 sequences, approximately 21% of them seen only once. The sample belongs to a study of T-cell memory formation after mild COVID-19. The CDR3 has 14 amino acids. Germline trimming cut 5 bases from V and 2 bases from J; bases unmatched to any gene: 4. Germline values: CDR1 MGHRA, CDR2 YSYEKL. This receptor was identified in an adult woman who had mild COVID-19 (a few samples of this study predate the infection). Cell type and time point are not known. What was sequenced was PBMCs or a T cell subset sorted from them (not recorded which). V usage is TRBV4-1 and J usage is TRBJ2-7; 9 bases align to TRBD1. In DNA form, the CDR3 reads TGCGCCAGCAGCGACCGGGACAGGGCCTACGAGCAGTACTTC. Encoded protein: CASSDRDRAYEQYF.